These T cell receptor beta chains were read from a single sample in a study of T cells after yellow fever vaccination. One entry per CDR3 protein results from TCRdb running MiXCR on the 5' RACE reads. In the table there are roughly 150,000 distinct CDR3 sequences, 5% to 7.5% of which are singletons. Sequencing used CD4+ T cells sorted from PBMCs, obtained 10 days after the yellow fever booster vaccination. These receptors all stem from a man aged 30 to 39 who received the YFV17D yellow fever vaccine. Both conserved end residues are part of each CDR3. The D gene is left open where the match is weak. A clone size is listed for some rows: how often the clone was seen (once, few, many), or a class if it is expanded.

j_call v_call d_call clone_size cdr3_aa cdr3_nt
TRBJ1-4 TRBV5-1 TRBD1 few CASSPMGDRGEKLFF TGCGCCAGCAGCCCGATGGGGGACAGGGGCGAAAAACTGTTTTTT
TRBJ2-1 TRBV7-7 TRBD2 - CASSLEREGFNEQFF TGTGCTAGCAGCTTAGAGCGGGAGGGATTCAATGAGCAGTTCTTC
TRBJ1-1 TRBV21-1 - few CASSGPGQEKMNTEAFF TGTGCCAGCAGCGGGCCGGGACAGGAAAAGATGAACACTGAAGCTTTCTTT
TRBJ1-5 TRBV6-5 - many CASSYSQAGQPQHF TGTGCCAGCAGTTACTCGCAGGCGGGGCAGCCCCAGCATTTT
TRBJ2-1 TRBV7-8 TRBD2 many CASSPLGAGGRNEQFF TGTGCCAGCAGCCCCCTGGGGGCGGGAGGGCGCAATGAGCAGTTCTTC
TRBJ2-3 TRBV12-3/TRBV12-4 - many CASSFAGSTDTQYF TGTGCCAGCAGTTTTGCAGGGAGCACAGATACGCAGTATTTT
TRBJ2-2 TRBV15 - few CATSREQAGGELFF TGTGCCACCAGCAGAGAACAGGCGGGCGGGGAGCTGTTTTTT
TRBJ2-7 TRBV5-1 TRBD2 - CASSLNPGTSGSWEQYF TGCGCCAGCAGCTTGAACCCGGGGACTAGCGGGAGCTGGGAGCAGTACTTC
TRBJ2-4 TRBV28 - many CASRPIKAKNIQYF TGTGCCAGCCGGCCCATAAAAGCCAAAAACATTCAGTACTTC
TRBJ2-2 TRBV6-5 - many CASSSLGTGELFF TGTGCCAGCAGTTCCCTAGGCACCGGGGAGCTGTTTTTT
TRBJ2-3 TRBV20-1 TRBD2 many CSATKTSGSLADTQYF TGCAGTGCTACAAAGACTAGCGGGAGTTTGGCAGATACGCAGTATTTT
TRBJ2-5 TRBV20-1 - many CSARVQGAETQYF TGCAGTGCTAGGGTCCAAGGGGCAGAGACCCAGTACTTC
TRBJ2-7 TRBV28 - many CASSFVQGTYEQYF TGTGCCAGCAGTTTCGTCCAGGGCACCTACGAGCAGTACTTC
TRBJ2-7 TRBV6-1 - many CASSTGTYYEQYF TGTGCCAGCAGTACCGGGACATACTACGAGCAGTACTTC
TRBJ1-1 TRBV5-1 TRBD1 many CASSRTGAAGTEAFF TGCGCCAGCAGCCGAACAGGGGCTGCGGGCACTGAAGCTTTCTTT
TRBJ2-2 TRBV5-1 TRBD2 few CASSPAGGLNTGELFF TGCGCCAGCAGCCCAGCGGGAGGCTTGAACACCGGGGAGCTGTTTTTT
TRBJ2-7 TRBV18 - many CASSDAYEQYF TGTGCCAGCTCCGACGCCTACGAGCAGTACTTC
TRBJ2-7 TRBV7-9 - many CASSLRDVSYEQYF TGTGCCAGCAGCTTAAGGGACGTATCCTACGAGCAGTACTTC
TRBJ2-1 TRBV20-1 TRBD2 many CSARDYPEQFF TGCAGTGCACGGGACTACCCTGAGCAGTTCTTC
TRBJ2-1 TRBV18 TRBD2 - CASSTRGLADNAQFF TGTGCCAGCTCGACCCGGGGACTAGCGGACAATGCGCAGTTCTTC
TRBJ2-1 TRBV6-4 - many CASREYQFF TGTGCCAGCAGGGAGTATCAGTTCTTC
TRBJ2-5 TRBV5-1 - few CASSIQGALQETQYF TGCGCCAGCAGCATACAGGGTGCGCTTCAAGAGACCCAGTACTTC
TRBJ1-4 TRBV7-9 - many CASSLSVTNEKLFF TGTGCCAGCAGCTTAAGTGTAACTAATGAAAAACTGTTTTTT
TRBJ1-1 TRBV20-1 - - CSARDPSGGTEAFF TGCAGTGCTAGAGATCCTTCCGGTGGCACTGAAGCTTTCTTT
TRBJ2-5 TRBV5-5 - few CASSLGGIETQYF TGTGCCAGCAGCTTGGGAGGGATAGAGACCCAGTACTTC
TRBJ2-7 TRBV12-3/TRBV12-4 - many CASSFRGYEQYF TGTGCCAGCAGTTTCCGGGGCTACGAGCAGTACTTC
TRBJ2-6 TRBV27 TRBD2 many CASSSGAGANVLTF TGTGCCAGCTCAAGCGGGGCTGGGGCCAACGTCCTGACTTTC
TRBJ1-2 TRBV7-2 - many CASSDVYTGLGGYTF TGTGCCAGCAGCGACGTTTATACTGGTTTGGGTGGCTACACCTTC
TRBJ2-3 TRBV25-1 - many CASSESGHSTDTQYF TGTGCCAGCAGTGAAAGCGGGCACAGCACAGATACGCAGTATTTT
TRBJ2-3 TRBV28 - many CASSPWSKDTQYF TGTGCCAGCAGTCCCTGGTCAAAAGATACGCAGTATTTT
TRBJ2-1 TRBV3-1 - few CASSQNSDNEQFF TGTGCCAGCAGCCAGAACAGCGACAATGAGCAGTTCTTC
TRBJ1-1 TRBV5-1 TRBD1 many CASSPGQGNTEAFF TGTGCCAGCAGCCCAGGACAGGGGAACACTGAAGCTTTCTTT